The TCR beta chain under discussion was sequenced for a study of glioma-infiltrating T cells after dendritic cell vaccination. Study outcomes and limitations: The cohort had few patients with full blood and tumor sets. Patients with more pretreatment TILs had longer time to progression and survival.

Clones were read by immunoSEQ multiplex PCR, and TCRdb kept only the in-frame ones, dropping some. The profile shows around 78,000 clones, 75% to 90% of them singletons. Time point specified: after dendritic cell vaccination, including at tumor progression/relapse. Selection required adequate fresh-frozen tumor tissue plus more than two years' survival data. Blood PBMC samples: pre-vaccination, two weeks post third vaccination, and at tumor progression. Concerning this clone: Its antigen is still unknown.

Looked up from germline, CDR1 is SGHDT and CDR2 is YYEEEE. The trim removed 2 bases at V and 0 bases at J, leaving 11 bases unmatched. This CDR3 comprises 18 residues. The sequencing here drew on blood, taken after dendritic cell vaccination. The chain is built from TRBV5-6 and TRBJ1-5, with TRBD1 identical over 7 bases. This clonotype was sampled from a human donor with glioblastoma. The CDR3 DNA reads TGTGCCAGCAGCTTCTTCCGGGACAGTTTTCTTAGCAATCAGCCCCAGCATTTT. As protein: CASSFFRDSFLSNQPQHF.